The clone carrying this T cell receptor beta chain showed up many times. Its matching antigen is unknown. Libraries used roughly 20,000 to 1,100,000 sorted naive CD8 T cells and 10%, 30% or 50% RNA input. A CD8+CD4-CCR7+CD45RA+ phenotype served as the sorting definition for naive CD8 T cells. Trimming cost V 6 bases and J 5 bases; bases outside gene matches: 9. The CDR3 loop spans 15 amino acids. CDR1 and CDR2 from the germline V gene are MDHEN and SYDVKM. This entry comes from a study of molecular identifiers for immune sequencing clone quantification. Findings and limits, study-wide: Spiked Jurkat TCR RNA originating from one cell could reportedly be identified amid more than 800,000 naive cells.

TCR libraries were built in bulk with a published protocol and specific TCR primers. One entry per CDR3 protein, called by TCRdb with MiXCR from the PCR reads. The repertoire holds 460,000 or so distinct CDR3 sequences, with around 25% as singletons. The chain joins TRBV28 to TRBJ2-1; the match to TRBD2 covers 8 bases. The TCR sequence derives from a human donor in good health. Some libraries in this study had Jurkat cell RNA spiked in. Specimen: naive CD8+ T cells from blood, with Jurkat cell RNA spiked in. Subset of the sample: FACS-sorted CD8+CD4-CCR7+CD45RA+ naive T cells. The CDR3 loop is CASSLGAGANNEQFF. The CDR3 DNA sequence: TGTGCCAGCAGCTTAGGAGCGGGAGCTAACAATGAGCAGTTCTTC.